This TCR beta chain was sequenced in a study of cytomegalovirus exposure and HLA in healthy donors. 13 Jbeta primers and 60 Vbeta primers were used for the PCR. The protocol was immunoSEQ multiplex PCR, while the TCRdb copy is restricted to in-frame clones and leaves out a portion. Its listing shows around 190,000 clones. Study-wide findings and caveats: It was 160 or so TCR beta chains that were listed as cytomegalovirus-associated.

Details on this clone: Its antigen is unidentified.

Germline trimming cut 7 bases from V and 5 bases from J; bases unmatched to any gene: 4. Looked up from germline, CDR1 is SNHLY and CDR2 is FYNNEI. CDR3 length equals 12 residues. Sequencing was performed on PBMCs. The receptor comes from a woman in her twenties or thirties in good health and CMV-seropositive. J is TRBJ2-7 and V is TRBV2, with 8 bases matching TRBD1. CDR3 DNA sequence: TGTGCCAGCAACGACAGGGGCCACGAGCAGTACTTC. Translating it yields CASNDRGHEQYF.